This T cell receptor (beta chain) was captured in a study of blood T cell repertoires in COVID-19 (TCRdb year 2020). Regarding the study in general: Samples covering the acute and convalescent phases of COVID-19 were provided by collaborators in the United States, Italy and Spain. The repertoires were released in a freely available public database meant as a resource for research on the immune response to SARS-CoV-2. The samples were drawn from the first 160 participants of the ongoing ImmuneRACE study and from 1,254 subjects provided by 6 global collaborators. A de-identified subject ID, COVID-19 status, age in years and sex were almost always included in the sample metadata. The prospective study material was composed of cDNA or gDNA derived from T cells, B-cell-depleted T cells, or PBMCs. Deeply sampled blood TCRbeta repertoires from subjects exposed to, actively infected with, or recovered from COVID-19 were included in the dataset. Where available, HLA class I and class II types were taken from metadata supplied by the sample provider and were not determined by assay-based typing.

A remark on this clone: No cognate antigen has been identified for it. Base qualities are not recorded, but no much larger clone differs from it by a single base.

TCRbeta CDR3 regions were amplified from genomic DNA using the immunoSEQ Assay, a bias-controlled multiplex PCR. Concerning the study's data processing: The number of nucleated cells in each sample was estimated from the amplification of reference gene primers within the assay. To quantify the absolute abundance of each unique TCRbeta CDR3 rearrangement, sequence reads were collapsed and filtered. For each sample, productive Simpson clonality was calculated as the square root of Simpson's diversity index across productive rearrangements. TCRdb obtained this table from immuneACCESS and retained in-frame rearrangements with V and J assigned. These tables miss some clones; where compared with another copy, unresolved V genes account for less than half of the shortfall, and the remainder is unexplained. D and trimming were read from the DNA, whereas the V and J calls and clone size are those reported in that table. Here the sample has 65,000 to 75,000 clones; roughly four fifths occur a single time. The ten biggest clones cover over 7.5% of the sample.

Each collaborating institution followed its own protocols to collect whole blood in K2EDTA tubes. Collaborator samples were shipped for TCRbeta analysis as frozen whole blood, isolated PBMCs, or DNA extracted from either sample type. The CDR3 measures 16 amino acids from cysteine to phenylalanine. The sequence is cut down to CDR3 DNA, 48 bases in frame from base 1. CDR1 and CDR2, per the germline V gene, are SNHLY and FYNNEI. The junction shows trimming of 2 bases on V and 6 bases on J, plus 19 bases between the germline ends. The investigation overall reported the following: How much clinical and demographic metadata was included differed by source and by participant, and the metadata was provided uncurated.

This receptor was taken from a woman at least 80 years old with acute or convalescent COVID-19. This receptor chain uses TRBV2 and TRBJ1-1; TRBD1 might be the D gene, on 5 matching bases. Sequencing used peripheral blood. The CDR3 here reads CASSEQGSQADSEAFF. The nucleotide sequence reads TGTGCCAGCAGTGAACAGGGTAGTCAGGCCGACTCTGAAGCTTTCTTT. Reference TRBV2 and TRBJ1-1 proteins supply the regions before and after the CDR3; the full variable domain is: EPEVTQTPSHQVTQMGQEVILRCVPISNHLYFYWYRQILGQKVEFLVSFYNNEISEKSEIFDDQFSVERPDGSNFTLKIRSTKLEDSAMYFCASSEQGSQADSEAFFGQGTRLTVV.